This T cell receptor beta chain was found in a study of T cells after posttransplantation cyclophosphamide. The CDR3 length is 16 residues. The J segment lost 3 bases and the V segment lost 5 bases, leaving 7 bases of the junction unmatched. Germline V gives CDR1 LNHDA, CDR2 SQIVND (reference sequence). Assay used: immunoSEQ multiplex PCR; TCRdb lists only in-frame clones, some missing. This sample has about 28,000 clones, with 86% found just once. The source is a man over 45. The chain couples TRBV19 to TRBJ2-1; TRBD2 matches 10 bases. The specimen was PBMCs. The CDR3 here is CASSSLAGVGYNEQFF. The CDR3 DNA follows: TGTGCCAGTAGTTCCCTAGCGGGAGTAGGCTACAATGAGCAGTTCTTC.